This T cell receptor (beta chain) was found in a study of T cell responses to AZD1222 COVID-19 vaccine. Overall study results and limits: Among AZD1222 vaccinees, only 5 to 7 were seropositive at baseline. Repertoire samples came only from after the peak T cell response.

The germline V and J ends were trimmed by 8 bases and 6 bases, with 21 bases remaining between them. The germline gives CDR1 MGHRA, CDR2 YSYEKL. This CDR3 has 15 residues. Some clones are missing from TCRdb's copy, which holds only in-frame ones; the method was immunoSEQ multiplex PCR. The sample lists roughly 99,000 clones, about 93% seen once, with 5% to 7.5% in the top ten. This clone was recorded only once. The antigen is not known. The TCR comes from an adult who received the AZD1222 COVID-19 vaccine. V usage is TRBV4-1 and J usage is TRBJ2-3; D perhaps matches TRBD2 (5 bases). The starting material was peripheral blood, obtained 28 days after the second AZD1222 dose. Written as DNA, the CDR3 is TGCGCCAGCTCAGCCACCCCGGGAAGGAGCGATACGCAGTATTTT. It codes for CASSATPGRSDTQYF.